These 30 T cell receptor beta chains were sequenced from one sample in a study of blood T cell repertoires in COVID-19. Profiling relied on immunoSEQ multiplex PCR, and the TCRdb table lists in-frame clones only, not all of them. The data contain about 120,000 clones, 82% of them singletons. Sequenced input: peripheral blood. The source of these receptors is a human donor in a cohort sampled during active COVID-19.

CDR3 nucleotide sequence: TGTGCCAGCAGCTTAACCCACCTACCCACAGATACGCAGTATTTT. Its translation: CASSLTHLPTDTQYF. The chain has TRBV7-9 and TRBJ2-3; D remains ambiguous. This CDR3 is built from 15 residues. Germline lookup yields CDR1 SEHNR and CDR2 FQNEAQ (reference sequence). V was clipped by 2 bases and J by 2 bases, with 11 bases between them.

The genes are TRBV21-1 and TRBJ2-7; TRBD2, the table's D call, lacks a check against the DNA. TRBV21-1 is assigned pseudogene status. This CDR3 is 16 amino acids long. The CDR3 spells CASSKVSAPEIYEQYF. The CDR3 DNA is TGTGCCAGCAGCAAAGTAAGCGCCCCCGAGATTTACGAGCAGTACTTC.

The chain employs TRBV19 and TRBJ2-1; 14 nucleotides agree with TRBD2. The CDR3 loop spans 17 amino acids. The junction had 10 bases not matched to a gene; V was cut back by 4 bases and J by 8 bases. Germline V lookup: CDR1 LNHDA, CDR2 SQIVND (reference sequence). CDR3 sequence (DNA): TGTGCCAGTAGTAGGAGACTAGCGGGGGGGGCCTCGGATGAGCAGTTCTTC. It translates to CASSRRLAGGASDEQFF.

V is TRBV5-4 and J is TRBJ1-2, with D tentatively TRBD1 (6 bases). This CDR3 spans 14 amino acids. The germline gives CDR1 SGHNT, CDR2 YYREEE (reference sequence). Trimming shortened V by 4 bases and J by 1 base, and 11 bases separated the two germline ends. CDR3 nucleotide sequence: TGTGCCAGCAGCACGGGACACCTTAACTATGGCTACACCTTC. This encodes CASSTGHLNYGYTF.

This chain links TRBV11-2 with TRBJ1-5; TRBD1 aligns across 7 bases. The CDR3 loop spans 14 amino acids. V was clipped by 5 bases and J by 4 bases; unmatched bases: 5. Germline CDR1 reads SGHAT; CDR2 reads FQNNGV. This CDR3 reads CASSEGTVNQPQHF. CDR3 in DNA: TGTGCCAGCAGCGAGGGGACAGTTAATCAGCCCCAGCATTTT. The whole variable domain, remainder taken from reference TRBV11-2 and TRBJ1-5, is EAGVAQSPRYKIIEKRQSVAFWCNPISGHATLYWYQQILGQGPKLLIQFQNNGVVDDSQLPKDRFSAERLKGVDSTLKIQPAKLEDSAVYLCASSEGTVNQPQHFGDGTRLSIL.

The chain carries TRBV3-1 (or the pseudogene TRBV3-2) and TRBJ1-2; D possibly corresponds to TRBD1 (5 bases). The V and J ends lost 8 bases and 2 bases respectively, with 9 bases between them. The germline V gene encodes CDR1 LGHDT and CDR2 YNNKEL (reference sequence). CDR3 size: 12 residues. The CDR3 DNA is TGTGCCAGCCAGGGAGGAAACTATGGCTACACCTTC. Translated: CASQGGNYGYTF.

The chain combines TRBV7-8 with TRBJ1-2; no firm D call. CDR1 SGHVS and CDR2 FQNEAQ come from the germline V gene. V shed 3 bases and J shed 13 bases, with 15 bases lying between them. There are 12 residues in the CDR3. CDR3 region: CASSLIRTVITF. CDR3 coding DNA: TGTGCCAGCAGCTTGATACGGACTGTAATCACCTTC.

This clone was detected once. The chain carries TRBV11-2 and TRBJ1-1; D is possibly TRBD1 (5 bases). Germline CDR1 reads SGHAT; CDR2 reads FQNNGV. This CDR3 has 16 residues. V was pared by 1 base and J by 0 bases, with 12 bases between. CDR3: CASSLAYGTMNTEAFF. Written as DNA, the CDR3 is TGTGCCAGCAGCTTAGCGTATGGGACTATGAACACTGAAGCTTTCTTT.

The rearrangement uses TRBV7-2 and TRBJ1-3; the match to TRBD1 covers 10 bases. Trimming at V came to 4 bases and at J to 4 bases, leaving 7 bases not matched to a gene. The CDR3 spans 16 residues. CDR1 and CDR2 from the germline V gene are SGHTA and FQGNSA. DNA for the CDR3: TGTGCCAGCAGCTCGGGACAGGGGAGTTCCGGAAACACCATATATTTT. Its protein is CASSSGQGSSGNTIYF.

J is TRBJ2-2 and V is TRBV18; 11 nucleotides match TRBD1. With 1 base clipped from V and 4 bases from J, the junction kept 5 bases outside the gene matches. The CDR3 runs to 17 residues. Looked up from germline, CDR1 is KGHSH and CDR2 is LQKENI. The CDR3 bases are TGTGCCAGCTCACCACGTCCCGGGACAGGGGGCACCGGGGAGCTGTTTTTT. Protein: CASSPRPGTGGTGELFF.

Turning to this clone: The identical CDR3 is also encoded by other nucleotide sequences in the sample. The rearrangement links TRBV6-6 to TRBJ1-1, with D unclear. Looked up from germline, CDR1 is MNHNY and CDR2 is SVGAGI (reference sequence). The CDR3 extends over 14 amino acids. V was pared by 0 bases and J by 4 bases, with 9 bases between. CDR3 in DNA: TGTGCCAGCAGTTACTCAGGTGGCGGCACTGAAGCTTTCTTT. Protein sequence: CASSYSGGGTEAFF.

The chain carries TRBV19 and TRBJ2-2; D ambiguous. This CDR3 is built from 16 residues. Trimming shortened V by 2 bases and J by 1 base, and 11 bases separated the two germline ends. CDR1 is LNHDA and CDR2 is SQIVND in the germline V gene (reference sequence). DNA of the CDR3: TGTGCCAGTAGTATATTATGGCCGATGAACACCGGGGAGCTGTTTTTT. It translates to CASSILWPMNTGELFF. Variable domain in full (rest from reference TRBV19 and TRBJ2-2): DGGITQSPKYLFRKEGQNVTLSCEQNLNHDAMYWYRQDPGQGLRLIYYSQIVNDFQKGDIAEGYSVSREKKESFPLTVTSAQKNPTAFYLCASSILWPMNTGELFFGEGSRLTVL.

The chain employs TRBV6-4 and TRBJ2-1; maybe TRBD2 (5 bases). Germline V gene sequence: CDR1 MRHNA, CDR2 SNTAGT. The CDR3 is 19 amino acids. The V end lost 4 bases, the J end lost 0 bases, and 22 bases lay between the germline ends. The CDR3 sequence: CASSVPARMEAGSYNEQFF. As DNA, the CDR3 is TGTGCCAGCAGTGTTCCCGCAAGAATGGAGGCAGGCTCCTACAATGAGCAGTTCTTC.

This clone has ten or more counts. The gene calls are TRBV7-8 and TRBJ2-3, with TRBD2 matching over 8 bases. Losses at the gene ends were 4 bases for V and 4 bases for J; bases not matched to a gene: 4. In germline, CDR1 is SGHVS, CDR2 FQNEAQ. CDR3 size: 14 residues. CDR3 nucleotide sequence: TGTGCCAGCAGCTGGTCGGGGGGGGCAGATACGCAGTATTTT. It is translated as CASSWSGGADTQYF.

This clone has more than one count but fewer than ten. The rearrangement links TRBV2 to TRBJ1-1; D is unclear. This CDR3 has 13 amino acids. In germline, CDR1 is SNHLY, CDR2 FYNNEI. The V end lost 1 base, the J end lost 10 bases, and 13 bases lay between the germline ends. CDR3 amino acids: CASSEVSVFRAFF. CDR3 bases: TGTGCCAGCAGTGAAGTGTCGGTCTTTAGAGCTTTCTTT.

This chain links TRBV3-1 (or the pseudogene TRBV3-2) with TRBJ1-4; the match to TRBD1 covers 8 bases. Per the germline V gene, CDR1 is LGHDT and CDR2 is YNNKEL (reference sequence). This CDR3 has 15 amino acids. V was pared by 6 bases and J by 4 bases, with 7 bases of the junction left unmatched. In DNA form, the CDR3 reads TGTGCCAGCAGGGTAGGGACAGGCAATAATGAAAAACTGTTTTTT. Translating gives CASRVGTGNNEKLFF.

The chain carries TRBV11-2 and TRBJ1-4; D gene unclear. Germline V gene data show CDR1 as SGHAT and CDR2 as FQNNGV. The CDR3 consists of 14 residues. V was cut by 1 base and J by 0 bases, with 3 bases left in between. CDR3 region: CASSLVATNEKLFF. The CDR3 DNA sequence: TGTGCCAGCAGCTTAGTCGCAACTAATGAAAAACTGTTTTTT.

CDR3 sequence reads: CASSQAPTGTGGAEAFF. The CDR3 DNA is TGCGCCAGCAGCCAGGCTCCTACCGGGACAGGGGGCGCTGAAGCTTTCTTT. This rearrangement joins TRBV4-3 to TRBJ1-1; 12 bases agree with TRBD1. Trimming took 3 bases from V and 6 from J; bases not matched to a gene: 11. This CDR3 region has 17 residues. Germline-derived CDR1 and CDR2 are LGHNA and YSLEER.

V gene TRBV4-1 combines with J gene TRBJ2-3, with 8 bases that match TRBD1. This CDR3 has 15 amino acids. Per germline, CDR1 MGHRA and CDR2 YSYEKL. V lost 4 bases and J lost 2; bases outside the gene matches: 5. The chain's CDR3 is CASSPTGGFTDTQYF. In DNA, the CDR3 is TGCGCCAGCAGCCCAACAGGGGGTTTCACAGATACGCAGTATTTT.

J is TRBJ2-1 and V is TRBV9, with a weak D call TRBD1 (6 bases). Trimming shortened V by 1 base and J by 4 bases, and 12 bases separated the two germline ends. This CDR3 has 15 residues. Germline V lookup: CDR1 SGDLS, CDR2 YYNGEE. CDR3 sequence reads: CASSVSRGLYNEQFF. CDR3 bases: TGTGCCAGCAGCGTAAGCAGGGGCCTATACAATGAGCAGTTCTTC.

The genes are TRBV28 and TRBJ2-7; a possible D gene is TRBD1 (6 bases). This CDR3 comprises 15 residues. CDR1 and CDR2 (germline): MDHEN, SYDVKM. V lost 5 bases and J 0 bases, leaving 14 bases between the germline ends. The CDR3 sequence is CASSPWTDYSYEQYF. CDR3 in DNA: TGTGCCAGCAGTCCTTGGACAGATTACTCCTACGAGCAGTACTTC.

The chain carries TRBV3-1 (or the pseudogene TRBV3-2) and TRBJ2-1; 12 positions match TRBD2. The CDR3 contains 18 residues. Germline V CDR1 and CDR2: LGHDT, YNNKEL (reference sequence). Trimming at V came to 1 base and at J to 4 bases, leaving 8 bases not matched to a gene. The CDR3 sequence is CASSQVPGLAGGYNEQFF. CDR3 in DNA: TGTGCCAGCAGCCAAGTCCCAGGCCTAGCGGGGGGGTACAATGAGCAGTTCTTC.

This clone has only a few counts. The chain has TRBV10-2 and TRBJ2-7; 8 positions agree with TRBD1. Germline CDR1 reads WSHSY; CDR2 reads SAAADI. This CDR3 region has 17 residues. The J segment lost 3 bases and the V segment lost 2 bases, leaving 12 bases of the junction unmatched. CDR3 nucleotides: TGCGCCAGCAGTGAGGCGGGACAGGCCTATGGCGGCTACGAGCAGTACTTC. Translated: CASSEAGQAYGGYEQYF.

This clone was seen more than once but under ten times. This sequence joins TRBV6-5 and TRBJ1-5; D is ambiguous. The germline V gene encodes CDR1 MNHEY and CDR2 SVGAGI. The length of the CDR3 is 14 residues. Trimming left V 6 bases short and J 0 bases short, with 9 bases between. The CDR3, as DNA: TGTGCCAGCAGACGGGATTATAGCAATCAGCCCCAGCATTTT. It yields the protein CASRRDYSNQPQHF.

The CDR3 sequence: CASSQVGGGELFF. The CDR3 coding sequence is TGCGCCAGCAGCCAAGTCGGCGGCGGGGAGCTGTTTTTT. The chain links TRBV4-3 to TRBJ2-2; no clear D gene. The CDR3 is made up of 13 amino acids. Trimming took off 1 base at V and 7 bases at J, with 7 bases between the two ends. Looked up from germline, CDR1 is LGHNA and CDR2 is YSLEER.

The chain uses TRBV4-1 and TRBJ2-3; possibly TRBD1 for D (6 bases). Trimming removed 0 bases from V and 7 bases from J, with 8 bases in between. The CDR3 sequence is 13 residues long. Germline V gene sequence: CDR1 MGHRA, CDR2 YSYEKL. This CDR3 reads CASSQEGAYTQYF. DNA for the CDR3: TGCGCCAGCAGCCAAGAGGGGGCCTATACGCAGTATTTT.

This clone came up a few times. The V gene is TRBV19, the J gene TRBJ1-4, with D unclear. CDR1 and CDR2 (germline): LNHDA, SQIVND (reference sequence). The CDR3 is 14 residues long. The V and J ends lost 0 bases and 14 bases respectively, with 16 bases between them. CDR3 sequence: CASSIEGSSGNLFF. CDR3 DNA: TGTGCCAGTAGTATAGAAGGCAGTTCGGGAAACCTGTTTTTT.

This chain uses TRBV2 with TRBJ2-1; the D gene is possibly TRBD1 (5 bases). There are 13 residues in the CDR3. V was pared by 3 bases and J by 8 bases, with 11 bases between. CDR1 is SNHLY, CDR2 FYNNEI, per germline. CDR3 nucleotide sequence: TGTGCCAGCAGTGAGGCCCAGGGCGATGAGCAGTTCTTC. Amino acid sequence: CASSEAQGDEQFF.

The V gene is TRBV6-2 or TRBV6-3, the J gene TRBJ1-6; the D gene is possibly TRBD1 (6 bases). Trimming removed 4 bases at V and 4 bases at J, with 14 bases between. The germline V gene encodes CDR1 MNHEY and CDR2 SVGEGT. The CDR3 contains 16 residues. The CDR3 DNA sequence: TGTGCCAGCAGTTCCGGGCAGGGGACATATAATTCACCCCTCCACTTT. It translates to CASSSGQGTYNSPLHF.

This clone was observed once. The CDR3 region has the DNA TGTGCCAGCAGTCCGACTAGCGGGGGGTTCGGGTACCAAGAGACCCAGTACTTC. It is translated as CASSPTSGGFGYQETQYF. The chain joins TRBV7-6 to TRBJ2-5; 13 nucleotides agree with TRBD2. With V trimmed by 6 bases and J by 0 bases, 10 bases remained unmatched. The CDR3 runs 18 residues. Germline V gene sequence: CDR1 SGHVS, CDR2 FNYEAQ.